The clone carrying this T cell receptor beta chain showed up just a few times. Its specificity is not known. The sample is drawn from a study of T cell repertoires in cytomegalovirus infection. TCRdb ran MiXCR on the reads and lists one entry per CDR3 protein. Of about 100,000 distinct CDR3 sequences in the sample, around 40% were seen once. From germline, CDR1 is SGHNT and CDR2 YYREEE (reference sequence). Trimming pared 0 bases from V and 0 bases from J, leaving 6 bases between. The CDR3 totals 15 residues. Material: CD8+ T cells from cultured PBMCs, obtained from culture after CMV antigen stimulation. This clonotype was sampled from a human donor in good health (CMV status not recorded). Some clones in this sample may be carry-over from other donors' samples. The chain employs TRBV5-4 and TRBJ2-2, with D possibly called TRBD1 or TRBD2 (5 bases each). The CDR3 nucleotides read TGTGCCAGCAGCTTGGCGGGACCGAACACCGGGGAGCTGTTTTTT. As protein: CASSLAGPNTGELFF.